The rows below give T cell receptor beta chains drawn from one sample of a study of CD8+CD57+ T cells in acquired aplastic anemia. In TCRdb, the reads were re-called with MiXCR into one record per CDR3 protein. Of about 100,000 distinct CDR3 sequences listed, approximately 49% are singletons. The specimen sequenced was sorted CD4+, CD8+, or CD8+CD57+ T cells (not recorded which) from PBMCs. These receptors were taken from a human donor in good health, serving as a control. Each CDR3 is given with its conserved first and last residue. The D gene is left open where the match is weak. Part of the rows lack a size; the others show once, few, many or a class for expanded clones.

d_gene: TRBD1
v_gene: TRBV5-1
j_gene: TRBJ2-7
abundance: NA
CDR3nt: TGCGCCAGCAGTCGGGACAGGGACTACGAGCAGTACTTC
CDR3aa: CASSRDRDYEQYF

d_gene: TRBD1
v_gene: TRBV4-3
j_gene: TRBJ1-2
abundance: once
CDR3nt: TGCGCCAGCAGCGAAGACAGGGACCGTTGGTATGGCTACACCTTC
CDR3aa: CASSEDRDRWYGYTF

d_gene: TRBD1
v_gene: TRBV25-1
j_gene: TRBJ1-4
abundance: NA
CDR3nt: TGTGCCAGCAGTGAAAGACAGGGGCGGGAAAAACTGTTTTTT
CDR3aa: CASSERQGREKLFF

d_gene: TRBD2
v_gene: TRBV29-1
j_gene: TRBJ2-2
abundance: once
CDR3nt: TGCAGCGTTGAGGTAGCGGGGGACACCGGGGAGCTGTTTTTT
CDR3aa: CSVEVAGDTGELFF

d_gene: TRBD2
v_gene: TRBV7-9
j_gene: TRBJ2-7
abundance: NA
CDR3nt: TGTGCCAGCAGCTTTGGGGGGGAAGGCTACGAGCAGTACTTC
CDR3aa: CASSFGGEGYEQYF

d_gene: TRBD1
v_gene: TRBV7-9
j_gene: TRBJ2-7
abundance: NA
CDR3nt: TGTGCCAGCAGCTTAAGGGACAGGTCATCCTACGAGCAGTACTTC
CDR3aa: CASSLRDRSSYEQYF

d_gene: TRBD2
v_gene: TRBV9
j_gene: TRBJ2-1
abundance: many
CDR3nt: TGTGCCAGCGGAACCGGGGCGGGGGTCGCCTACAATGAGCAGTTCTTC
CDR3aa: CASGTGAGVAYNEQFF

d_gene: NA
v_gene: TRBV30
j_gene: TRBJ1-5
abundance: few
CDR3nt: TGTGCCTTTATCCAAGTACAGCCCCAGCATTTT
CDR3aa: CAFIQVQPQHF

d_gene: NA
v_gene: TRBV10-2
j_gene: TRBJ2-7
abundance: NA
CDR3nt: TGCGCCAGCAATCCCGGGATCAGCTCCTACGAGCAGTACTTC
CDR3aa: CASNPGISSYEQYF

d_gene: NA
v_gene: TRBV29-1
j_gene: TRBJ2-2
abundance: NA
CDR3nt: TGCAGCGTGGGGACGGTCTACACCGGGGAGCTGTTTTTT
CDR3aa: CSVGTVYTGELFF

d_gene: NA
v_gene: TRBV29-1
j_gene: TRBJ2-1
abundance: NA
CDR3nt: TGCAGCGTTGAAGTCGGGGTAATAGCACGTGAGCAGTTCTTC
CDR3aa: CSVEVGVIAREQFF